These 11 T cell receptor beta chains originate from one sample sequenced in a study of blood T cell repertoires in COVID-19. The method was immunoSEQ multiplex PCR; TCRdb's version includes in-frame clones alone and lacks a portion of them. The repertoire holds fewer than 250,000 clones, with more than 70% as singletons. Source material: peripheral blood. The receptors derive from a woman aged 55-70 years with acute or convalescent COVID-19.

This chain links TRBV24-1 with TRBJ2-3; 9 bases map to TRBD1. V was clipped by 5 bases and J by 2 bases; unmatched bases: 7. The CDR3 spans 16 residues. Germline V gene data show CDR1 as KGHDR and CDR2 as SFDVKD. The CDR3 sequence: CATSGPGQGITDTQYF. For the CDR3, the DNA is TGTGCCACCAGTGGCCCGGGACAGGGAATCACAGATACGCAGTATTTT.

This clone was counted a few times. The chain uses TRBV29-1 and TRBJ1-1, with TRBD1 matching 7 bases. The CDR3 is 13 residues long. The V gene's germline CDR1 is SQVTM and CDR2 ANQGSEA. The ends lost 4 bases at V and 1 base at J; junction bases unmatched: 3. The CDR3 nucleotides read TGCAGCGTTGCGGCAGGGGGGAACACTGAAGCTTTCTTT. This codes for CSVAAGGNTEAFF.

The chain joins TRBV5-1 to TRBJ2-3; D gene ambiguous. Germline V CDR1 and CDR2: SGHRS, YFSETQ. CDR3 length equals 11 residues. V was clipped by 7 bases and J by 6 bases, with 9 bases between them. CDR3 sequence: CASSTSDTQYF. The CDR3 DNA sequence: TGCGCCAGCTCAACATCCGATACGCAGTATTTT.

The chain combines TRBV5-1 with TRBJ1-2; no clear D. The germline V gene has CDR1 SGHRS and CDR2 YFSETQ. Trimming removed 3 bases at V and 8 bases at J, with 8 bases between. The CDR3 loop spans 11 amino acids. CDR3 bases: TGCGCCAGCAGCTCCACGGGAGGCTACACCTTC. Its translation: CASSSTGGYTF.

The rearrangement uses TRBV4-3 and TRBJ1-4; 8 bases agree with TRBD1. CDR1 is LGHNA, CDR2 YSLEER, per germline. V lost 4 bases, J lost 7 bases, and 8 bases stayed unmatched. CDR3 size: 15 residues. The DNA for the CDR3 is TGCGCCAGCAGCCTCGACAGGGGTTTAGGTGAAAAACTGTTTTTT. As protein: CASSLDRGLGEKLFF.

This chain connects TRBV19 to TRBJ2-7, with 8 bases that match TRBD1. CDR1 is LNHDA, CDR2 SQIVND, per germline (reference sequence). The CDR3 is 16 residues long. V lost 6 bases and J lost 4; bases outside the gene matches: 14. The CDR3 region is CASSRLTGAREYEQYF. In DNA, the CDR3 is TGTGCCAGTAGCCGCCTGACAGGGGCGCGGGAATACGAGCAGTACTTC.

This clone appeared a single time. The same CDR3 arises from other DNA sequences in this sample as well. V is TRBV2 and J is TRBJ1-2; 7 positions agree with TRBD1. The CDR3 extends over 13 amino acids. Per the germline V gene, CDR1 is SNHLY and CDR2 is FYNNEI. V trimming: 6 bases; J trimming: 1 base; junction bases outside the gene matches: 2. CDR3 loop: CASSRQGNYGYTF. The CDR3 DNA sequence: TGTGCCAGCAGCCGACAGGGTAACTATGGCTACACCTTC.

The chain joins TRBV7-9 to TRBJ1-4; D perhaps matches TRBD1 (5 bases). The V gene's germline CDR1 is SEHNR and CDR2 FQNEAQ (reference sequence). The CDR3 is 14 residues long. Trimming took off 5 bases at V and 10 bases at J, with 17 bases between the two ends. The CDR3 region is CASSRTSDVGKLFF. DNA of the CDR3: TGTGCCAGCAGCCGGACAAGTGATGTCGGAAAACTGTTTTTT.

J is TRBJ1-2 and V is TRBV3-1 (or the pseudogene TRBV3-2), with 9 bases matching TRBD1. After removal of 5 bases from V and 0 bases from J, the junction contained 4 bases not matched to a gene. Germline CDR1 reads LGHDT; CDR2 reads YNNKEL (reference sequence). CDR3 length: 15 residues. The CDR3 sequence is CASSLRTGANYGYTF. The CDR3, as DNA: TGTGCCAGCAGCTTACGGACAGGGGCTAACTATGGCTACACCTTC.

V and J are TRBV4-3 and TRBJ1-3; 11 bases fit TRBD1. V lost 0 bases to trimming and J lost 9 bases; unmatched junction nucleotides: 7. Germline values: CDR1 LGHNA, CDR2 YSLEER. This CDR3 spans 16 amino acids. The DNA of the CDR3 is TGCGCCAGCAGCCAAGATCGGGACAGGGGGTTAGGCACCATATATTTT. The encoded protein is CASSQDRDRGLGTIYF.

J is TRBJ2-3 and V is TRBV11-2; the D is unclear. Germline assignment: CDR1 SGHAT and CDR2 FQNNGV. CDR3 size: 15 residues. The ends were cut back, 3 bases at V and 0 bases at J, with 10 bases in the middle. In DNA, the CDR3 is TGTGCCAGCAGCTTTGATGCGGCGAGCACAGATACGCAGTATTTT. Translating gives CASSFDAASTDTQYF.